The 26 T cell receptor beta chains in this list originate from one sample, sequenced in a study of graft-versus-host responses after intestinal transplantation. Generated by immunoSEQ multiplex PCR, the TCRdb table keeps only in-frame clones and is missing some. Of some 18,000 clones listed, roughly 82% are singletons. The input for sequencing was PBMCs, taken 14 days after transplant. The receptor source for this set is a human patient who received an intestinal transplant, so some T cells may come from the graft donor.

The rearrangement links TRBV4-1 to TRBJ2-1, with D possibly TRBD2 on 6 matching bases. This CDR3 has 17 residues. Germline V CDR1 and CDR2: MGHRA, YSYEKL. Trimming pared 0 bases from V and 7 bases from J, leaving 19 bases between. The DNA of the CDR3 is TGCGCCAGCAGCCAAGAAATCGTCTTGGGGGGTTTGAATGAGCAGTTCTTC. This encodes CASSQEIVLGGLNEQFF.

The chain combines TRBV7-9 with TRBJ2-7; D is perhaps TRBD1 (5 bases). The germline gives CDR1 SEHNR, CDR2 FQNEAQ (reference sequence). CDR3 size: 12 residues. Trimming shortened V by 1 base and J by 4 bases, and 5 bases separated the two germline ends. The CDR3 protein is CASSLGTYEQYF. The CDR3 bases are TGTGCCAGCAGCTTAGGGACATACGAGCAGTACTTC.

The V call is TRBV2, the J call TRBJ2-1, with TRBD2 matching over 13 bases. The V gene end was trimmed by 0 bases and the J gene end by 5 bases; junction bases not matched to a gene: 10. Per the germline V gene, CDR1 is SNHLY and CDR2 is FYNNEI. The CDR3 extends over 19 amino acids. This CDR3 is CASSEALPQLAGGDNEQFF. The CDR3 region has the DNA TGTGCCAGCAGTGAAGCCCTCCCTCAACTAGCGGGAGGGGACAATGAGCAGTTCTTC.

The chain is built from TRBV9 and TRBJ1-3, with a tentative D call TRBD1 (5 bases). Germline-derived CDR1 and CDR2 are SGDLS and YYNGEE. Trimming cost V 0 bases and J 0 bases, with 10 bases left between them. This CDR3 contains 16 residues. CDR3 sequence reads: CASSVEGSDSGNTIYF. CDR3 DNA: TGTGCCAGCAGCGTAGAGGGGAGCGACTCTGGAAACACCATATATTTT.

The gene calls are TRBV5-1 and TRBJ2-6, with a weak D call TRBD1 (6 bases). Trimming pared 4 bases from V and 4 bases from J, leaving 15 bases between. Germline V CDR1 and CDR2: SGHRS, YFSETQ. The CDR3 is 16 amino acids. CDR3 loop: CASSVTGGLGANVLTF. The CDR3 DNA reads TGCGCCAGCAGCGTGACAGGAGGTCTAGGGGCCAACGTCCTGACTTTC.

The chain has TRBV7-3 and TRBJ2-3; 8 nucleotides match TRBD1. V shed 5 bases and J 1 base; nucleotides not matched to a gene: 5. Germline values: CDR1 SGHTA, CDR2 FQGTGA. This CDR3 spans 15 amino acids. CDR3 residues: CASSPTGVGTDTQYF. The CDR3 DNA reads TGTGCCAGCAGCCCGACAGGGGTGGGCACAGATACGCAGTATTTT. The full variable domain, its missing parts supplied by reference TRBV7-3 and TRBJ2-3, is GAGVSQTPSNKVTEKGKYVELRCDPISGHTALYWYRQSLGQGPEFLIYFQGTGAADDSGLPNDRFFAVRPEGSVSTLKIQRTERGDSAVYLCASSPTGVGTDTQYFGPGTRLTVL.

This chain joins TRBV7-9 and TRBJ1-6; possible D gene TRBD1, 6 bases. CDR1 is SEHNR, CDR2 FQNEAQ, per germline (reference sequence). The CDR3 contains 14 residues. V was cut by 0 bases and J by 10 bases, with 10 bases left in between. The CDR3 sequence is CASSLAGGDSPLHF. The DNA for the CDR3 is TGTGCCAGCAGCTTAGCAGGGGGAGACTCACCCCTCCACTTT.

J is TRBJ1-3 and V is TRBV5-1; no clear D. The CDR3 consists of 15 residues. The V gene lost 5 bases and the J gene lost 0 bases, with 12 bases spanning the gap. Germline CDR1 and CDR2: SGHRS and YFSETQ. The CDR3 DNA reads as TGCGCCAGCAGTGTAGGACGGTCCTCTGGAAACACCATATATTTT. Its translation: CASSVGRSSGNTIYF. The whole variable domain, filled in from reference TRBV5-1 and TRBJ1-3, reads KAGVTQTPRYLIKTRGQQVTLSCSPISGHRSVSWYQQTPGQGLQFLFEYFSETQRNKGNFPGRFSGRQFSNSRSEMNVSTLELGDSALYLCASSVGRSSGNTIYFGEGSWLTVV.

CDR3 in DNA: TGTGCCAGCAGCCAAGACGGCGGGTCCTACGAGCAGTACTTC. This translates into CASSQDGGSYEQYF. V and J are TRBV14 and TRBJ2-5; weak D call: TRBD2 (5 bases). The closer fit of TRBJ2-7 to the DNA end suggests the J call may be wrong. Per germline, CDR1 SGHDN and CDR2 FVKESK. The CDR3 has 14 amino acids.

For the CDR3, the DNA is TGTGCCAGCAGTCCGCCCACTAGCGGGGGCAATGAGCAGTTCTTC. This encodes CASSPPTSGGNEQFF. J is TRBJ2-1 and V is TRBV6-1, with 11 bases that match TRBD2. The CDR3 extends over 15 amino acids. J gave up 6 bases and V 5 bases, and 6 bases lay outside the gene matches. Germline V gene data show CDR1 as MNHNS and CDR2 as SASEGT.

The CDR3 loop reads CASSPEGLAGDSYEQYF. The CDR3 bases are TGCGCCAGCAGCCCAGAGGGACTAGCGGGGGACTCCTACGAGCAGTACTTC. The V and J genes are TRBV5-1 and TRBJ2-7; TRBD2 matches at 14 bases. The CDR3 is 17 residues long. Germline trimming cut 4 bases from V and 0 bases from J; bases unmatched to any gene: 6. Looked up from germline, CDR1 is SGHRS and CDR2 is YFSETQ.

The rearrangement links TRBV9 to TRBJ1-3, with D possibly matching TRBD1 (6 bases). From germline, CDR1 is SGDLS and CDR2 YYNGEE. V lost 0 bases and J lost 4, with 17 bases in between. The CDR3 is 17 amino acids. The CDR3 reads CASSVATWGAGGNTIYF. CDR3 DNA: TGTGCCAGCAGCGTAGCTACGTGGGGGGCGGGAGGAAACACCATATATTTT.

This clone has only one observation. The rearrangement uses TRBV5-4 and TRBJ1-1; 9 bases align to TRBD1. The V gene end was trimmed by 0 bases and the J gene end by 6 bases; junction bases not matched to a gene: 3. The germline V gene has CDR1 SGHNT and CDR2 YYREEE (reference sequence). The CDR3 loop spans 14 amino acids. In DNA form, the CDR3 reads TGTGCCAGCAGCTTGGAACAGGGGGCGGCTGAAGCTTTCTTT. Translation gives CASSLEQGAAEAFF.

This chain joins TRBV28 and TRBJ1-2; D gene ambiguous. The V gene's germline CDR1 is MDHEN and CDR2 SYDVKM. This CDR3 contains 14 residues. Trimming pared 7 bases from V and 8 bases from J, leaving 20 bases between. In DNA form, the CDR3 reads TGTGCCAGCACGCCCGGAGTGGGGTTCGGGGGCTACACCTTC. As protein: CASTPGVGFGGYTF.

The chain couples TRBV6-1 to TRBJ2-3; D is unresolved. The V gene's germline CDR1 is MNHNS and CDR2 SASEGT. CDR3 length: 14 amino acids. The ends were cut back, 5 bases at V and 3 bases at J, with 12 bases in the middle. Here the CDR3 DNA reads TGTGCCAGCAGTCTAGATTTAGGAACAGATACGCAGTATTTT. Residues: CASSLDLGTDTQYF.

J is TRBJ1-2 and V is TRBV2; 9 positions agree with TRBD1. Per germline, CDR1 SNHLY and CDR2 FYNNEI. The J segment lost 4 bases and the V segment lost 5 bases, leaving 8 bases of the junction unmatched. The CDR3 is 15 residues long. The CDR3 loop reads CASSPPGQGGYGYTF. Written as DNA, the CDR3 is TGTGCCAGCAGTCCCCCGGGACAGGGAGGCTATGGCTACACCTTC.

Here the CDR3 reads CSGTGDDTDTQYF. CDR3 coding DNA: TGCAGCGGGACAGGGGACGACACAGATACGCAGTATTTT. V usage is TRBV29-1 and J usage is TRBJ2-3; TRBD1 aligns across 9 bases. The germline CDR1 and CDR2 sequences are SQVTM and ANQGSEA. V lost 7 bases, J lost 2 bases, and 4 bases stayed unmatched. This CDR3 is 13 amino acids long.

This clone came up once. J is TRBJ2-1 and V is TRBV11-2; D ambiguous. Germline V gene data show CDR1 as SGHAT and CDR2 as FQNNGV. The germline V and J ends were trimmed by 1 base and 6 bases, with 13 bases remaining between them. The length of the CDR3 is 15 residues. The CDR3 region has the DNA TGTGCCAGCAGCTTAGTCGGACGGTCGGGCAATGAGCAGTTCTTC. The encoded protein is CASSLVGRSGNEQFF.

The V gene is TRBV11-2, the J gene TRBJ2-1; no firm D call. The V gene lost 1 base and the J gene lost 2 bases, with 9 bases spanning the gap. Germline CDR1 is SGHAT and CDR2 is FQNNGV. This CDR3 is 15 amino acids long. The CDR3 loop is CASSLVGFPYNEQFF. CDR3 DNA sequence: TGTGCCAGCAGCTTAGTTGGTTTCCCCTACAATGAGCAGTTCTTC. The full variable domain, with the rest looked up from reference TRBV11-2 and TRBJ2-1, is EAGVAQSPRYKIIEKRQSVAFWCNPISGHATLYWYQQILGQGPKLLIQFQNNGVVDDSQLPKDRFSAERLKGVDSTLKIQPAKLEDSAVYLCASSLVGFPYNEQFFGPGTRLTVL.

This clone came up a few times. The CDR3, as DNA: TGTGCCAGCAGCAACCGGGACGGCCCCACCGAGCAGTACTTC. Residues: CASSNRDGPTEQYF. J is TRBJ2-7 and V is TRBV13, with D tentatively TRBD1 or TRBD2 (5 bases each). The length of the CDR3 is 14 residues. V was trimmed by 5 bases and J by 6 bases, leaving 17 bases between them. CDR1 PRHDT and CDR2 FYEKMQ come from the germline V gene (reference sequence).

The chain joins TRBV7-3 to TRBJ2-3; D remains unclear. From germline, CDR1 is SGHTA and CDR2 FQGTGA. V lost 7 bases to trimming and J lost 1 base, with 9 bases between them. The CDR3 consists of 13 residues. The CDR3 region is CASTLIGTDTQYF. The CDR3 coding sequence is TGTGCCAGCACCTTGATTGGCACAGATACGCAGTATTTT.

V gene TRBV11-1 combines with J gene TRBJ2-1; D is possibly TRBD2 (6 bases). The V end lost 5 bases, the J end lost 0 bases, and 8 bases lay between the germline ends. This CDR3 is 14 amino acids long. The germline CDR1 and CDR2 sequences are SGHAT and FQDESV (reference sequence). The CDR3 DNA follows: TGTGCCAGCAGCGGGGGGACCTCCTACAATGAGCAGTTCTTC. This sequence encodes CASSGGTSYNEQFF.

CDR3 sequence reads: CASSLFKWLLYNEQFF. CDR3 in DNA: TGTGCCAGCAGTTTATTTAAATGGCTCCTCTACAATGAGCAGTTCTTC. The chain joins TRBV28 to TRBJ2-1; no reliable D call. The V end lost 1 base, the J end lost 3 bases, and 13 bases lay between the germline ends. Germline lookup yields CDR1 MDHEN and CDR2 SYDVKM. The CDR3 has 16 residues.

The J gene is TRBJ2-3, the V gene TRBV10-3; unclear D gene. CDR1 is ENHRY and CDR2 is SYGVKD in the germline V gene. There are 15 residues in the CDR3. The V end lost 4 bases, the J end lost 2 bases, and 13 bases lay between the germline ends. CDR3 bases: TGTGCCATCAGTGGGACCGACTCGGCCACAGATACGCAGTATTTT. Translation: CAISGTDSATDTQYF.

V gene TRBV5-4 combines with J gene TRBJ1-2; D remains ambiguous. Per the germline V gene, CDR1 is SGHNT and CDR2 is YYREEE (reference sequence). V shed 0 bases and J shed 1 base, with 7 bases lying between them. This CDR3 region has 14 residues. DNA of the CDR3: TGTGCCAGCAGCTTGGCCCATCTTAACTATGGCTACACCTTC. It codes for CASSLAHLNYGYTF.

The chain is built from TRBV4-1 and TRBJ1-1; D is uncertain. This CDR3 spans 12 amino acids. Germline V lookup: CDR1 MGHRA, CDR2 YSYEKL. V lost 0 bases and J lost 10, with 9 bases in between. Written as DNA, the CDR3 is TGCGCCAGCAGCCAAGACAGAATCGGAGCTTTCTTT. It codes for CASSQDRIGAFF.